This T cell receptor beta chain was sequenced for a study of control samples from healthy donors and cancer patients. TCRdb keeps only in-frame clones here, not all; method: immunoSEQ multiplex PCR. Of under 85,000 clones listed, approximately 89% are singletons. Material for sequencing was PBMCs. The TCR sequence derives from a man aged 55 to 70 with colorectal cancer.

DNA for the CDR3: TGTGCCAGCAGTTTTTCGGACCAGGGTGGGACCCAGTACTTC. It codes for CASSFSDQGGTQYF. The chain couples TRBV28 to TRBJ2-5; D is perhaps TRBD1 (5 bases). Germline CDR1 reads MDHEN; CDR2 reads SYDVKM. Trimming took off 3 bases at V and 7 bases at J, with 15 bases between the two ends. The CDR3 sequence is 14 residues long.